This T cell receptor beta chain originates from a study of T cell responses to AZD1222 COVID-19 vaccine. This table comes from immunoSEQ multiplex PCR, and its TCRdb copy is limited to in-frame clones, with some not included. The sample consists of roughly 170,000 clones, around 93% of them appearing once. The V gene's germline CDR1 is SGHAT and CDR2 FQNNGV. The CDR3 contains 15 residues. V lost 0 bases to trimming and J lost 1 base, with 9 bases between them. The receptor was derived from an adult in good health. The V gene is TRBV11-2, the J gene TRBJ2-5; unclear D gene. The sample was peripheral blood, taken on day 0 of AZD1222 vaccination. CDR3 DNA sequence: TGTGCCAGCAGCTTAGAAAGGGCCGTCCAAGAGACCCAGTACTTC. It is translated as CASSLERAVQETQYF.